These T cell receptor beta chains were read from a single sample in a study of T cells after yellow fever vaccination. TCRdb passed the 5' RACE reads through MiXCR, listing each CDR3 protein once. The table records some 99,000 distinct CDR3 sequences, approximately 5.5% of them present only once. Sequenced here: CD8+ T cells sorted from PBMCs, sampled 10 days after the yellow fever booster vaccination. The receptors here all came from a man aged 18 to 30 who received the YFV17D yellow fever vaccine. Each CDR3 is given with its conserved first and last residue. The order of the fields is CDR3 DNA, CDR3 protein, V gene, D gene, J gene, clone size. The D gene is left open where the match is weak. Clone size is stated in some rows and not others, as once, few, many or a class when expanded.

CDR3nt: TGTGCCAGCAGCCCGACAGCCACTAATTCACCCCTCCACTTT; CDR3aa: CASSPTATNSPLHF; v_gene: TRBV12-3/TRBV12-4; d_gene: NA; j_gene: TRBJ1-6; abundance: many
CDR3nt: TGCAGTGCTAGCGGGGGGACAGATACGCAGTATTTT; CDR3aa: CSASGGTDTQYF; v_gene: TRBV20-1; d_gene: TRBD2; j_gene: TRBJ2-3; abundance: many
CDR3nt: TGTGCCAGCCAGGGGACAGGGAACGAGCAGTACTTC; CDR3aa: CASQGTGNEQYF; v_gene: TRBV6-5; d_gene: TRBD1; j_gene: TRBJ2-7; abundance: few
CDR3nt: TGTGCCAGCAGCCAAGTGGCGGGCCCTACCTACGAGCAGTACTTC; CDR3aa: CASSQVAGPTYEQYF; v_gene: TRBV4-2; d_gene: NA; j_gene: TRBJ2-7; abundance: many
CDR3nt: TGCAGTGCCCTCACGGGAACTGAAGCTTTCTTT; CDR3aa: CSALTGTEAFF; v_gene: TRBV20-1; d_gene: NA; j_gene: TRBJ1-1; abundance: NA
CDR3nt: TGTGCCAGCAGCGCTGGGACAGGTTTGGGCAATGAGCAGTTCTTC; CDR3aa: CASSAGTGLGNEQFF; v_gene: TRBV9; d_gene: TRBD1; j_gene: TRBJ2-1; abundance: few
CDR3nt: TGTGCCAGCACCCCAGGAGGCGACTGGCCCCAGCATTTT; CDR3aa: CASTPGGDWPQHF; v_gene: TRBV12-3/TRBV12-4; d_gene: NA; j_gene: TRBJ1-5; abundance: NA
CDR3nt: TGTGCCACCAGCAGACGACAGGGTATGGACACTGAAGCTTTCTTT; CDR3aa: CATSRRQGMDTEAFF; v_gene: TRBV15; d_gene: TRBD1; j_gene: TRBJ1-1; abundance: few
CDR3nt: TGTGCCAGCAGCTTAGACCCTAATGAAAAACTGTTTTTT; CDR3aa: CASSLDPNEKLFF; v_gene: TRBV7-8; d_gene: NA; j_gene: TRBJ1-4; abundance: NA
CDR3nt: TGTGCCAGCAGCCCCGGACAGGGGGCTGATGAAGCTTTCTTT; CDR3aa: CASSPGQGADEAFF; v_gene: TRBV5-4; d_gene: TRBD1; j_gene: TRBJ1-1; abundance: few
CDR3nt: TGTGCCAGCAGCCCGGTCCCGCCCGGCGACGCCCGCATGAACACTGAAGCTTTCTTT; CDR3aa: CASSPVPPGDARMNTEAFF; v_gene: TRBV6-5; d_gene: NA; j_gene: TRBJ1-1; abundance: few
CDR3nt: TGTGCCATCAGTGAGTCGAGGACAGGGAACACCGGGGAGCTGTTTTTT; CDR3aa: CAISESRTGNTGELFF; v_gene: TRBV10-3; d_gene: TRBD1; j_gene: TRBJ2-2; abundance: few
CDR3nt: TGCGCCAGCAGTCTCCGGCGGGGGGGTAATGAAAAACTGTTTTTT; CDR3aa: CASSLRRGGNEKLFF; v_gene: TRBV4-1; d_gene: NA; j_gene: TRBJ1-4; abundance: NA
CDR3nt: TGTGCCAGCAGCTCGGCCGGGACAGGACATCAGCCCCAGCATTTT; CDR3aa: CASSSAGTGHQPQHF; v_gene: TRBV7-9; d_gene: TRBD1; j_gene: TRBJ1-5; abundance: few
CDR3nt: TGTGCCAGCAGACCTTCTGGGGGCCGCCTTAACTATGGCTACACCTTC; CDR3aa: CASRPSGGRLNYGYTF; v_gene: TRBV6-2/TRBV6-3; d_gene: NA; j_gene: TRBJ1-2; abundance: NA
CDR3nt: TGCGCCAGCAGCTTGGCCGAGGGGGGGGATTACAATGAGCAGTTCTTC; CDR3aa: CASSLAEGGDYNEQFF; v_gene: TRBV5-1; d_gene: NA; j_gene: TRBJ2-1; abundance: many
CDR3nt: TGTGCCAGCAGTCCAGAACGGGGCGCAATCCCCGATTCACCCCTCCACTTT; CDR3aa: CASSPERGAIPDSPLHF; v_gene: TRBV12-3/TRBV12-4; d_gene: NA; j_gene: TRBJ1-6; abundance: few
CDR3nt: TGTGCCAGCAGCTTTGGAGGGGGGCGTCCTGGCGAGCAGTACTTC; CDR3aa: CASSFGGGRPGEQYF; v_gene: TRBV5-4; d_gene: NA; j_gene: TRBJ2-7; abundance: many
CDR3nt: TGTGCCAGCAGCTTAGGGTCCGATGAGCAGTTCTTC; CDR3aa: CASSLGSDEQFF; v_gene: TRBV11-2; d_gene: NA; j_gene: TRBJ2-1; abundance: NA
CDR3nt: TGTGCCAGCAGTCTAGCCGGCGGGGAGCTGTTTTTT; CDR3aa: CASSLAGGELFF; v_gene: TRBV6-2/TRBV6-3; d_gene: NA; j_gene: TRBJ2-2; abundance: few
CDR3nt: TGTGCCACCAGCAGAGATTGGGGCTCTGGAAACACCATATATTTT; CDR3aa: CATSRDWGSGNTIYF; v_gene: TRBV15; d_gene: NA; j_gene: TRBJ1-3; abundance: NA
CDR3nt: TGCGCCAGCAGCTGGTCCGGGACAGCGAACACCGGGGAGCTGTTTTTT; CDR3aa: CASSWSGTANTGELFF; v_gene: TRBV5-1; d_gene: TRBD1; j_gene: TRBJ2-2; abundance: many
CDR3nt: TGTGCCAGCAGTTACCTGACAGCTACGGGCTACAATGAGCAGTTCTTC; CDR3aa: CASSYLTATGYNEQFF; v_gene: TRBV6-5; d_gene: NA; j_gene: TRBJ2-1; abundance: NA
CDR3nt: TGTGCCAGCAGTTGGACTAGCGCGTCCTACGAGCAGTACTTC; CDR3aa: CASSWTSASYEQYF; v_gene: TRBV12-3/TRBV12-4; d_gene: TRBD2; j_gene: TRBJ2-7; abundance: many
CDR3nt: TGCGCCAGCAGCTCCCGGGGGTTACGACAATATGAGCAGTTCTTC; CDR3aa: CASSSRGLRQYEQFF; v_gene: TRBV5-1; d_gene: NA; j_gene: TRBJ2-1; abundance: few
CDR3nt: TGCAGCGTTGAATTAGGGCTCTCTAGCACAGATACGCAGTATTTT; CDR3aa: CSVELGLSSTDTQYF; v_gene: TRBV29-1; d_gene: NA; j_gene: TRBJ2-3; abundance: many
CDR3nt: TGCAGTGTTACAGGTCCGCGGGCTCGCACAGATACGCAGTATTTT; CDR3aa: CSVTGPRARTDTQYF; v_gene: TRBV20-1; d_gene: NA; j_gene: TRBJ2-3; abundance: few
CDR3nt: TGTGCCAGCAGTTTAGGTTCCGGGTCGCGGTCTAAAAAACTGTTTTTT; CDR3aa: CASSLGSGSRSKKLFF; v_gene: TRBV27; d_gene: NA; j_gene: TRBJ1-4; abundance: NA
CDR3nt: TGCAGTGCTAGAGATCGAATGAGGGGGGGAGTCGACACCGGGGAGCTGTTTTTT; CDR3aa: CSARDRMRGGVDTGELFF; v_gene: TRBV20-1; d_gene: NA; j_gene: TRBJ2-2; abundance: many
CDR3nt: TGTGCCAGCAGCCAAACAGAGAGCTCCTACAATGAGCAGTTCTTC; CDR3aa: CASSQTESSYNEQFF; v_gene: TRBV3-1; d_gene: NA; j_gene: TRBJ2-1; abundance: few
CDR3nt: TGTGCCAGCAGCCACGACGGCAATCAGCCCCAGCATTTT; CDR3aa: CASSHDGNQPQHF; v_gene: TRBV4-2; d_gene: NA; j_gene: TRBJ1-5; abundance: NA
CDR3nt: TGTGCCAGCAGTCCGGGACCCCCGGTGGATGGCTACACCTTC; CDR3aa: CASSPGPPVDGYTF; v_gene: TRBV12-3/TRBV12-4; d_gene: NA; j_gene: TRBJ1-2; abundance: NA